This T cell receptor beta chain was obtained from a study of glioma-infiltrating T cells. Using RNA template, CDR3s of TCR alpha and beta were amplified with iRepertoire arm-PCR. For one-step reverse transcription and amplification, 100-400 ng of tissue mRNA or PBMC total RNA was used. TCRdb itself ran the multiplex PCR reads through MiXCR, one entry per CDR3 protein. The sample has 44,000 or so distinct CDR3 sequences, under 25% seen once. Study-level results: Tissue-blood divergence was below expectation in non-neoplastic patients, above in gliomas. Only very few CDR3 sequences appeared in both tissue and blood.

This clonotype has a count of ten or more. What it recognizes is unknown. This clonotype was sampled from a human donor with low-grade glioma or glioblastoma, undergoing nonglioma brain surgery, or in good health (not recorded which). The sample consisted of glioma tissue, nonneoplastic brain tissue, or PBMCs (not recorded which).

The DNA for the CDR3 is TGCGCCAGCAGCCCCCCAGGACAGCCGATCAATCAGCCCCAGCATTTT. It specifies CASSPPGQPINQPQHF. The V gene is TRBV4-1, the J gene TRBJ1-5, with TRBD1 as a possible D gene (6 bases). Trimming removed 4 bases at V and 3 bases at J, with 16 bases between. Germline-derived CDR1 and CDR2 are MGHRA and YSYEKL. The CDR3 runs to 16 residues.